These 14 T cell receptor beta chains came from one sample sequenced in a study of blood T cell repertoires in COVID-19. Using immunoSEQ multiplex PCR, the repertoire was profiled, and TCRdb retains in-frame clones only, with some absent. Among 100,000 to 150,000 clones listed, approximately 90% were seen once. Sequenced: peripheral blood. Source of these receptors: a man aged 65-85 years with active COVID-19.

This rearrangement joins TRBV14 to TRBJ1-2; D is unclear. The length of the CDR3 is 13 residues. Germline CDR1 reads SGHDN; CDR2 reads FVKESK. Trimming took 4 bases from V and 2 from J, leaving 8 bases between them. The chain's CDR3 is CASSPTQNYGYTF. The DNA of the CDR3 is TGTGCCAGCAGCCCCACACAAAACTATGGCTACACCTTC.

The chain employs TRBV24-1 and TRBJ2-7; 8 nucleotides match TRBD1. The CDR3 spans 14 residues. With V trimmed by 12 bases and J by 4 bases, 13 bases remained unmatched. In germline, CDR1 is KGHDR, CDR2 SFDVKD. DNA of the CDR3: TGTGCCTACGTATCCCGGGACAGGCCTTACGAGCAGTACTTC. Translated, it gives CAYVSRDRPYEQYF.

The CDR3 DNA is TGTGCCAGTACTCCACCCCGGTACTCTGGAAACACCATATATTTT. It codes for CASTPPRYSGNTIYF. V usage is TRBV19 and J usage is TRBJ1-3, with D unresolved. The CDR3 is 15 residues long. In germline, CDR1 is LNHDA, CDR2 SQIVND (reference sequence). V gave up 7 bases and J gave up 0 bases, with 13 bases separating them.

The chain carries TRBV30 and TRBJ2-5; D not resolved. The germline CDR1 and CDR2 sequences are GTSNPN and SVGIG (reference sequence). This CDR3 comprises 12 residues. V gave up 0 bases and J gave up 3 bases, with 5 bases separating them. The DNA for the CDR3 is TGTGCCTGGAGTGTACTGAAAGAGACCCAGTACTTC. This gives the protein CAWSVLKETQYF.

V gene TRBV7-9 combines with J gene TRBJ2-7; weak D call: TRBD2 (5 bases). This CDR3 region has 15 residues. The ends were cut back, 5 bases at V and 0 bases at J, with 14 bases in the middle. Germline CDR1 is SEHNR and CDR2 is FQNEAQ (reference sequence). This CDR3 is CASSPLGARSYEQYF. Here the CDR3 DNA reads TGTGCCAGCAGCCCCCTGGGAGCACGCTCCTACGAGCAGTACTTC.

This clone was counted a few times. The rearrangement joins TRBV28 to TRBJ1-2, with TRBD1 matching 7 bases. The CDR3 loop spans 15 amino acids. Germline V gene lookup returns CDR1 MDHEN and CDR2 SYDVKM. V lost 5 bases, J lost 0 bases, and 6 bases stayed unmatched. CDR3: CASSTRDRANYGYTF. CDR3 DNA: TGTGCCAGCAGTACCCGGGACAGAGCTAACTATGGCTACACCTTC.

This chain uses TRBV12-3 or TRBV12-4 with TRBJ2-3; D gene ambiguous. V lost 0 bases, J lost 3 bases, and 4 bases lay in between. This CDR3 has 13 residues. The DNA of the CDR3 is TGTGCCAGCAGTTTAGCCCAGACAGATACGCAGTATTTT. Encoded protein: CASSLAQTDTQYF.

As concerns this clone: The junction departs from the called germline gene at one end, perhaps through a read error. The chain employs TRBV7-7 and TRBJ2-1, with 11 bases lining up with TRBD2. Per the germline V gene, CDR1 is SSHAT and CDR2 is FNYEAQ (reference sequence). CDR3 length: 15 amino acids. CDR3 amino acids: CASSRGLADYNEQFF. The CDR3 DNA reads as TGTGCTAGCAGCAGGGGACTAGCGGACTACAATGAGCAGTTCTTC.

As regards this clone: The sample contains more than one DNA sequence encoding this CDR3. The V call is TRBV19, the J call TRBJ2-1; D might be TRBD1 (8 bases). The CDR3 covers 15 residues. CDR1 LNHDA and CDR2 SQIVND come from the germline V gene (reference sequence). The germline V and J ends were trimmed by 2 bases and 4 bases, with 12 bases remaining between them. The CDR3 bases are TGTGCCAGTAGTATAACAGGGGGGGTTTACAATGAGCAGTTCTTC. It codes for CASSITGGVYNEQFF.

This chain uses TRBV14 with TRBJ2-5, with 8 nucleotides matching TRBD1. The CDR3 length is 14 residues. CDR1 and CDR2 (germline): SGHDN, FVKESK. J was trimmed by 2 bases and V by 5 bases; bases with no gene match: 4. CDR3 region: CASSGQGVQETQYF. The CDR3 DNA sequence: TGTGCCAGCAGCGGACAGGGAGTACAAGAGACCCAGTACTTC.

This clone was recorded a few times. V gene TRBV29-1 combines with J gene TRBJ2-7; 7 bases are shared with TRBD1. V shed 2 bases, J shed 5 bases, and the junction held 3 bases outside the gene matches. Germline values: CDR1 SQVTM, CDR2 ANQGSEA. The CDR3 totals 12 residues. The CDR3 region is CSVETQGNEQYF. The CDR3 nucleotides read TGCAGCGTTGAAACACAGGGGAACGAGCAGTACTTC.

The chain is built from TRBV4-1 and TRBJ2-7; TRBD2 matches at 7 bases. This CDR3 spans 15 amino acids. Germline CDR1 is MGHRA and CDR2 is YSYEKL. V was clipped by 1 base and J by 6 bases; unmatched bases: 9. The CDR3: CASSQVGLAASEQYF. The CDR3 coding sequence is TGCGCCAGCAGCCAAGTTGGGCTAGCGGCATCCGAGCAGTACTTC.

The chain is built from TRBV2 and TRBJ2-3, with 15 bases fitting TRBD2. The CDR3 sequence is 19 residues long. Germline lookup yields CDR1 SNHLY and CDR2 FYNNEI. The junction had 17 bases not matched to a gene; V was cut back by 5 bases and J by 8 bases. The CDR3 is CASSPRTSGRGTASGTQYF. The CDR3 bases are TGTGCCAGCAGTCCCCGGACTAGCGGGAGGGGGACGGCTTCTGGTACGCAGTATTTT.

The rearrangement uses TRBV28 and TRBJ2-1; D gene ambiguous. CDR3 size: 16 residues. The V gene's germline CDR1 is MDHEN and CDR2 SYDVKM. V lost 1 base, J lost 0 bases, and 10 bases lay in between. The CDR3 is CASSLFPTRSYNEQFF. DNA of the CDR3: TGTGCCAGCAGTTTATTTCCAACTCGCTCCTACAATGAGCAGTTCTTC.